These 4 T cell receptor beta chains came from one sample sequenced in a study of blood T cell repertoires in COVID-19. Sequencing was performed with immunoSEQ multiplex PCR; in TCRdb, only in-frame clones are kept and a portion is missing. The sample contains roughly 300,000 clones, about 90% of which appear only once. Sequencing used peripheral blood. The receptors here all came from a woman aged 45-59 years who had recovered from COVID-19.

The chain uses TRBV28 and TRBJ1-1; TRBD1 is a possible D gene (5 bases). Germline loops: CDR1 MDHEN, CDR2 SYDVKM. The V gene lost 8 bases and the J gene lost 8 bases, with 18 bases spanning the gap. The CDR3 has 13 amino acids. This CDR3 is CASGEPAGHEAFF. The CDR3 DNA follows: TGTGCCAGCGGTGAGCCTGCGGGGCACGAAGCTTTCTTT. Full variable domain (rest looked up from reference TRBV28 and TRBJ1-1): DVKVTQSSRYLVKRTGEKVFLECVQDMDHENMFWYRQDPGLGLRLIYFSYDVKMKEKGDIPEGYSVSREKKERFSLILESASTNQTSMYLCASGEPAGHEAFFGQGTRLTVV.

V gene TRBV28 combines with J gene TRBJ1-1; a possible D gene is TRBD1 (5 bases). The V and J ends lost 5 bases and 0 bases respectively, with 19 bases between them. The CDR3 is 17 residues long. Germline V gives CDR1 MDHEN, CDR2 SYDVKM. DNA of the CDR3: TGTGCCAGCAGTCCTTATGGGAGGTGGGGCATGAACACTGAAGCTTTCTTT. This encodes CASSPYGRWGMNTEAFF.

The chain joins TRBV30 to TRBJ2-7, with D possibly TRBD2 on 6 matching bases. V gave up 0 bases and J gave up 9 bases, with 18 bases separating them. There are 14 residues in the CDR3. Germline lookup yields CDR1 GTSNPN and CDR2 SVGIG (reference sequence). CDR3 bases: TGTGCCTGGAGTGTTCGGGGGTCGCCCGTAGGGCAGTACTTC. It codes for CAWSVRGSPVGQYF.

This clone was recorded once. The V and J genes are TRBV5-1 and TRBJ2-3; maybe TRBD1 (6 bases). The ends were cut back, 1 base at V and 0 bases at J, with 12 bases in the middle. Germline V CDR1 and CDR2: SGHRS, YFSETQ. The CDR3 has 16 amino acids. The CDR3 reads CASSLIGGGSTDTQYF. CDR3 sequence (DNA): TGCGCCAGCAGCTTGATTGGGGGCGGGAGCACAGATACGCAGTATTTT.